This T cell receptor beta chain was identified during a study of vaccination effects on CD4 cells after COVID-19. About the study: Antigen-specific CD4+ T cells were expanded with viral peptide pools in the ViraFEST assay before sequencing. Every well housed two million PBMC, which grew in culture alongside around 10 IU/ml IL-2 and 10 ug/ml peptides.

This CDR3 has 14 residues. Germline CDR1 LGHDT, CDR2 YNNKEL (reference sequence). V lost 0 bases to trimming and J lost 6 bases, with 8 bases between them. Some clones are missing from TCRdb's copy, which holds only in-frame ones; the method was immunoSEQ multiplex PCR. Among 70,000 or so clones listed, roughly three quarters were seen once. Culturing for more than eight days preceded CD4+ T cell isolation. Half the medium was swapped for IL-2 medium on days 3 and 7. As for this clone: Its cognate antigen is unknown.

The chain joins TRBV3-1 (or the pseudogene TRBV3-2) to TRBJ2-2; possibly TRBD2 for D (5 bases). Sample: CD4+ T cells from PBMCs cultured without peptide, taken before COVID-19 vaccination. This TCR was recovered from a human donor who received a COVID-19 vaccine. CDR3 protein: CASSQDRRAGELFF. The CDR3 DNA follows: TGTGCCAGCAGCCAAGATCGGCGGGCCGGGGAGCTGTTTTTT.